These 20 T cell receptor beta chains came from one sample sequenced in a study of technical replicates of blood from a handful of donors. The data were produced by immunoSEQ multiplex PCR, yet TCRdb's version contains in-frame clones alone and is incomplete. The repertoire holds about 80,000 clones, with 65% to 90% as singletons. Input material: PBMCs. The receptor set was obtained from a human donor in good health. Some clones in this sample may be carry-over from other donors' samples.

V is TRBV9 and J is TRBJ2-1, with 9 bases lining up with TRBD2. In germline, CDR1 is SGDLS, CDR2 YYNGEE. The CDR3 contains 16 residues. V dropped 3 bases and J dropped 6; count of bases not matched to a gene: 10. CDR3 nucleotide sequence: TGTGCCAGCAGCGGCATAATAGGGACTAGCAGCAATGAGCAGTTCTTC. Translation gives CASSGIIGTSSNEQFF.

The chain recombines TRBV7-9 with TRBJ1-6; no firm D call. In germline, CDR1 is SEHNR, CDR2 FQNEAQ (reference sequence). There are 14 residues in the CDR3. V lost 6 bases and J 5 bases, leaving 11 bases between the germline ends. CDR3 region: CASSRTADNSPLHF. CDR3 bases: TGTGCCAGCAGTCGCACAGCTGATAATTCACCCCTCCACTTT.

V gene TRBV7-9 combines with J gene TRBJ2-7; 10 nucleotides agree with TRBD2. The CDR3 loop spans 15 amino acids. The germline gives CDR1 SEHNR, CDR2 FQNEAQ (reference sequence). V lost 5 bases to trimming and J lost 2 bases; unmatched junction nucleotides: 6. CDR3 sequence: CASSHAAGGTYEQYF. The CDR3 DNA sequence: TGTGCCAGCAGCCATGCAGCGGGGGGGACCTACGAGCAGTACTTC.

In regard to this clone: It differs at one base from a far larger clone, so likely a read error. Other nucleotide sequences from this sample produce the same CDR3. The rearrangement links TRBV6-4 to TRBJ2-1, with TRBD1 identical over 8 bases. Germline CDR1 is MRHNA and CDR2 is SNTAGT. This CDR3 is 15 amino acids long. CDR3 sequence reads: CASSLQGDSYNEQFF. DNA of the CDR3: TGTGCCAGCAGTTTACAGGGGGACTCCTACAATGAGCAATTCTTC.

The chain couples TRBV7-3 to TRBJ2-3; TRBD2 might be the D (5 bases). Germline V gene lookup returns CDR1 SGHTA and CDR2 FQGTGA. Trimming shortened V by 2 bases and J by 4 bases, and 7 bases separated the two germline ends. CDR3 length equals 13 residues. The CDR3 DNA reads TGTGCCAGCAGCTTAGGAGGCGCAGATACGCAGTATTTT. As protein: CASSLGGADTQYF.

The genes are TRBV4-1 and TRBJ2-7, with TRBD2 matching over 12 bases. The CDR3 spans 15 residues. Germline V gene data show CDR1 as MGHRA and CDR2 as YSYEKL. The V gene end was trimmed by 1 base and the J gene end by 6 bases; junction bases not matched to a gene: 4. The CDR3 spells CASSQVPTSGGEQYF. The CDR3 DNA sequence: TGCGCCAGCAGCCAAGTACCGACTAGCGGGGGCGAGCAGTACTTC.

V and J are TRBV7-3 and TRBJ2-1; D is uncertain. This CDR3 region has 16 residues. Germline CDR1 SGHTA, CDR2 FQGTGA. The V gene lost 1 base and the J gene lost 0 bases, with 10 bases spanning the gap. Here the CDR3 reads CASSLNPWSSYNEQFF. Written as DNA, the CDR3 is TGTGCCAGCAGCTTAAACCCATGGAGCTCCTACAATGAGCAGTTCTTC.

This clone has just one count. DNA of the CDR3: TGTGCCAGCAGTCTTTTGGGGGAGGGCGGAGATACGCAGTATTTT. Translated: CASSLLGEGGDTQYF. This chain connects TRBV28 to TRBJ2-3, with TRBD2 matching 7 bases. After removal of 5 bases from V and 5 bases from J, the junction contained 10 bases not matched to a gene. In germline, CDR1 is MDHEN, CDR2 SYDVKM. This CDR3 has 15 residues.

The chain uses TRBV4-2 and TRBJ2-1, with 10 positions matching TRBD2. Germline trimming cut 8 bases from V and 0 bases from J; bases unmatched to any gene: 7. This CDR3 has 16 residues. Looked up from germline, CDR1 is LGHNA and CDR2 is YNFKEQ. The CDR3 is CASLQASGSSYNEQFF. DNA of the CDR3: TGTGCCAGCCTCCAAGCTAGCGGGAGCTCCTACAATGAGCAGTTCTTC.

The CDR3: CASGAAYGYTF. CDR3 nucleotide sequence: TGTGCCAGCGGGGCGGCCTATGGCTACACCTTC. The gene calls are TRBV6-1 and TRBJ1-2, with TRBD1 as a possible D gene (5 bases). CDR1 MNHNS and CDR2 SASEGT come from the germline V gene. Trimming pared 8 bases from V and 4 bases from J, leaving 8 bases between. The CDR3 contains 11 residues.

V usage is TRBV9 and J usage is TRBJ1-2; D may be TRBD1 (5 bases). Trimming removed 4 bases from V and 0 bases from J, with 19 bases in between. Germline V gives CDR1 SGDLS, CDR2 YYNGEE. The CDR3 consists of 17 residues. The DNA of the CDR3 is TGTGCCAGCAGCCTCAGGGCCTCGCTTGGATCTAACTATGGCTACACCTTC. Translation gives CASSLRASLGSNYGYTF.

The chain combines TRBV4-1 with TRBJ2-4, with D unresolved. Germline CDR1 is MGHRA and CDR2 is YSYEKL. The V and J ends lost 4 bases and 0 bases respectively, with 10 bases between them. This CDR3 contains 15 residues. The CDR3 nucleotides are TGCGCCAGCAGCCGCACAGATGGAGCCAAAAACATTCAGTACTTC. It yields the protein CASSRTDGAKNIQYF.

The chain joins TRBV7-2 to TRBJ2-1; 15 nucleotides agree with TRBD2. There are 15 residues in the CDR3. The V gene end was trimmed by 5 bases and the J gene end by 7 bases; junction bases not matched to a gene: 3. Per the germline V gene, CDR1 is SGHTA and CDR2 is FQGNSA. CDR3 nucleotide sequence: TGTGCCAGCAGCCACGGACTAGCGGGAGGGAATGAGCAGTTCTTC. It specifies CASSHGLAGGNEQFF.

The chain links TRBV9 to TRBJ2-2; TRBD2 agrees at 13 bases. V trimming: 8 bases; J trimming: 5 bases; junction bases outside the gene matches: 9. Germline V gene data show CDR1 as SGDLS and CDR2 as YYNGEE. The CDR3 contains 16 residues. CDR3 residues: CASGIGLAGETGELFF. Here the CDR3 DNA reads TGTGCCAGTGGAATCGGACTAGCGGGGGAGACCGGGGAGCTGTTTTTT.

The chain links TRBV19 to TRBJ2-7, with D perhaps matching TRBD2 (6 bases). V lost 3 bases and J lost 2, with 14 bases in between. The germline V gene has CDR1 LNHDA and CDR2 SQIVND (reference sequence). The CDR3 runs to 15 residues. CDR3 nucleotide sequence: TGTGCCAGTAGTATGAGCCTAGCGCAAACCTACGAGCAGTACTTC. Residues: CASSMSLAQTYEQYF.

This chain links TRBV6-5 with TRBJ2-3, with 7 positions matching TRBD1. V shed 5 bases, J shed 3 bases, and the junction held 5 bases outside the gene matches. The CDR3 is 14 amino acids. CDR1 and CDR2 from the germline V gene are MNHEY and SVGAGI. The CDR3 region has the DNA TGTGCCAGCAGTAGAGGACAGGCAACAGATACGCAGTATTTT. Amino acid sequence: CASSRGQATDTQYF.

The genes are TRBV4-3 and TRBJ2-1; D uncertain. Looked up from germline, CDR1 is LGHNA and CDR2 is YSLEER. There are 14 residues in the CDR3. Trimming pared 6 bases from V and 4 bases from J, leaving 13 bases between. The CDR3 bases are TGCGCCAGCAGTCGATTAGCTCGTTACAATGAGCAGTTCTTC. Protein: CASSRLARYNEQFF.

This sequence joins TRBV4-3 and TRBJ2-3; no reliable D call. This CDR3 is built from 12 residues. Germline CDR1 is LGHNA and CDR2 is YSLEER. Trimming took off 4 bases at V and 6 bases at J, with 8 bases between the two ends. CDR3 sequence: CASSPSPDTQYF. CDR3 sequence (DNA): TGCGCCAGCAGCCCGTCCCCGGATACGCAGTATTTT.

This chain connects TRBV25-1 to TRBJ2-3, with 9 bases that match TRBD1. Germline V gene data show CDR1 as MGHDK and CDR2 as SYGVNS. The CDR3 consists of 16 residues. J gave up 0 bases and V 4 bases, and 5 bases lay outside the gene matches. Here the CDR3 reads CASSGHRGPSTDTQYF. CDR3 in DNA: TGTGCCAGCAGTGGCCACAGGGGGCCGAGCACAGATACGCAGTATTTT. The whole variable domain, remainder taken from reference TRBV25-1 and TRBJ2-3, is EADIYQTPRYLVIGTGKKITLECSQTMGHDKMYWYQQDPGMELHLIHYSYGVNSTEKGDLSSESTVSRIRTEHFPLTLESARPSHTSQYLCASSGHRGPSTDTQYFGPGTRLTVL.

The chain couples TRBV19 to TRBJ1-1; TRBD1 might be the D (6 bases). V was clipped by 7 bases and J by 6 bases, with 18 bases between them. Looked up from germline, CDR1 is LNHDA and CDR2 is SQIVND (reference sequence). The CDR3 contains 14 residues. The CDR3 here is CASKLVQGGAEAFF. Here the CDR3 DNA reads TGTGCCAGTAAACTCGTACAGGGTGGAGCTGAAGCTTTCTTT. The variable domain in full, completed from reference TRBV19 and TRBJ1-1, reads DGGITQSPKYLFRKEGQNVTLSCEQNLNHDAMYWYRQDPGQGLRLIYYSQIVNDFQKGDIAEGYSVSREKKESFPLTVTSAQKNPTAFYLCASKLVQGGAEAFFGQGTRLTVV.